The clone carrying this TCR beta chain was seen only once. The CDR3 totals 16 residues. V was trimmed by 0 bases and J by 6 bases, leaving 15 bases between them. The germline V gene encodes CDR1 SGHNT and CDR2 YYREEE (reference sequence). Recovery meant two consecutive negative NP/OP PCR tests, professional clearance, or resolved symptoms. Assay: immunoSEQ multiplex PCR; the TCRdb copy retains only in-frame clones and omits some. This table holds under 200,000 clones, roughly 88% found once. The sample belongs to a study of blood T cell repertoires in COVID-19. Sequencing was performed on PBMCs or T cells enriched from blood (not recorded which). This TCR came from a woman aged 60 to 75 who had recovered from COVID-19. This chain connects TRBV5-4 to TRBJ2-2; D might be TRBD2 (5 bases). This CDR3 is CASSLDGRARAGELFF. DNA for the CDR3: TGTGCCAGCAGCTTGGATGGCCGAGCGAGGGCCGGGGAGCTGTTTTTT.